A selection of T cell receptor beta chains follows, all from one sample in a study of post-analysis software for immune sequencing data. MiXCR was run by TCRdb on the PCR reads, yielding one entry per CDR3 protein. The top ten hold roughly 12% of the sample, which has 450,000 or so distinct CDR3 sequences, around 40% seen once. Source material: blood. These TCRs come from a girl aged 5 to 17 with multiple sclerosis. Both conserved end residues are part of each CDR3. The order of the fields is V gene, clone size, D gene, J gene, CDR3 DNA, CDR3 protein. The D gene is left open where the match is weak. Size values are once, few and many counts, or a class for expanded clones, and some rows have none.

TRBV5-5	NA	NA	TRBJ1-2	TGTGCCAGCAGCTTGAGGACTAACTATGGCTACACCTTC	CASSLRTNYGYTF
TRBV7-3	few	NA	TRBJ2-1	TGTGCCAGCAGCTCGCTAGGGCTGAATGAGCAGTTCTTC	CASSSLGLNEQFF
TRBV7-2	NA	NA	TRBJ1-6	TGTGCCAGCAGCCTGCCCGGCGCAGGATCGAGTTCACCCCTCCACTTT	CASSLPGAGSSSPLHF
TRBV7-3	NA	TRBD1	TRBJ1-1	TGTGCCAGCAGCCCTCAGGGGGCCGGTGAAGCTTTCTTT	CASSPQGAGEAFF
TRBV7-8	NA	TRBD2	TRBJ2-4	TGTGCCAGCAGCGAGCGGGACCTAGCCAAAAACATTCAGTACTTC	CASSERDLAKNIQYF
TRBV28	NA	TRBD2	TRBJ2-7	TGTGCCAGCAGTCCCCCCACTAGCGGGGATACCTACGAGCAGTACTTC	CASSPPTSGDTYEQYF
TRBV27	NA	NA	TRBJ1-2	TGTGCCAGCAGTTTATCGCGGGTCACTAACTATGGCTACACCTTC	CASSLSRVTNYGYTF
TRBV29-1	NA	TRBD1	TRBJ2-6	TGCAGCGTTCAAGAGAGAGGGGGCTCCGGGGCCAACGTCCTGACTTTC	CSVQERGGSGANVLTF
TRBV7-2	few	NA	TRBJ2-4	TGTGCCAGCAGCTCCCGGGACCCCAAAAACATTCAGTACTTC	CASSSRDPKNIQYF
TRBV5-1	NA	NA	TRBJ2-3	TGCGCCAGCAGCCAGAACCTAGATACGCAGTATTTT	CASSQNLDTQYF
TRBV5-4	once	NA	TRBJ2-7	TGTGCCAGCAGCGGGGGGCCTGGAGAACTCTACGAGCAGTACTTC	CASSGGPGELYEQYF
TRBV7-8	NA	NA	TRBJ2-3	TGTGCCAGCAGCCAAAGGGACGGACGCACAGATACGCAGTATTTT	CASSQRDGRTDTQYF
TRBV10-3	few	TRBD1	TRBJ2-7	TGTGCCATCAGGTCTTCGGGACAGGGGATCGACGAGCAGTACTTC	CAIRSSGQGIDEQYF
TRBV28	many	TRBD1	TRBJ2-7	TGCGCCAGCAGCCAGGGGGCCTACGAGCAGTACTTC	CASSQGAYEQYF
TRBV6-2/TRBV6-3	few	TRBD1	TRBJ2-7	TGTACCAGCAGTCGTCCGGGACAGGGGTACGAGCAGTACTTC	CTSSRPGQGYEQYF
TRBV29-1	NA	TRBD1	TRBJ2-5	TGCAGCGCCCTTTCCGGACAGGGTGGGATGGAGCAGTACTTC	CSALSGQGGMEQYF
TRBV10-3	few	TRBD1	TRBJ1-1	TGTGCCATCAGTCACAGGGGAACTGAAGCTTTCTTT	CAISHRGTEAFF
TRBV7-3	few	TRBD1	TRBJ1-6	TGTGCCAGCAGCTCGTCGGACAGGGGGAATTCACCCCTCCACTTT	CASSSSDRGNSPLHF
TRBV5-1	NA	TRBD1	TRBJ2-6	TGCGCCAGCAGCTTCATGTCTCAGGGGGCTGGGGCCAACGTCCTGACTTTC	CASSFMSQGAGANVLTF
TRBV10-3	few	TRBD2	TRBJ2-1	TGTGCCATCAGTGATACTAAGCGGGAGCATTACAATGAGCAGTTCTTC	CAISDTKREHYNEQFF
TRBV4-1	NA	TRBD1	TRBJ1-2	TGCGCCAGCAGCCAAGGGGACAGGGCCTATGGCTACACCTTC	CASSQGDRAYGYTF
TRBV24-1	few	NA	TRBJ2-5	TGTGCCACCAGTGATGGAGGGGCCCCCCAAGAGACCCAGTACTTC	CATSDGGAPQETQYF
TRBV4-3	NA	NA	TRBJ2-7	TGCGCCAGCGGCCGAACGGACCCTTCCTACGAGCAGTACTTC	CASGRTDPSYEQYF
TRBV20-1	NA	NA	TRBJ2-7	TGCAGTGCACCCCGGGTCGCCACGTACGAGCAGTACTTC	CSAPRVATYEQYF
TRBV29-1	NA	NA	TRBJ1-2	TGCAGCGTTGGCCCAGACCTCAACTATGGCTACACCTTC	CSVGPDLNYGYTF
TRBV4-1	NA	NA	TRBJ2-7	TGCGCCAGCAGCCCCGGCAGCGGTTTTGTTGAGGACGAGCAGTACTTC	CASSPGSGFVEDEQYF
TRBV12-3/TRBV12-4	NA	NA	TRBJ2-7	TGTGCCAGCAGTTTAAGCGGTACGACCGAGCAGTACTTC	CASSLSGTTEQYF
TRBV6-2/TRBV6-3	NA	TRBD2	TRBJ2-7	TGTGCCAGCAGTGACGGCGGGAGGGTGGGCTACGAGCAGTACTTC	CASSDGGRVGYEQYF
TRBV6-2/TRBV6-3	NA	NA	TRBJ2-3	TGTGCCAGCAGTTACTCGAGGGCCAGCGATACGCAGTATTTT	CASSYSRASDTQYF
TRBV28	few	NA	TRBJ2-7	TGTGCCAGCAGTCCTCTAAATCCCAAGTCCGAGCAGTACTTC	CASSPLNPKSEQYF
TRBV7-2	few	TRBD2	TRBJ2-7	TGTGCCAGCAGCTTCCCTGGGACTAGCGGGAAAAATTGGAACGAGCAGTACTTC	CASSFPGTSGKNWNEQYF
TRBV5-6	NA	TRBD1	TRBJ1-6	TGTGCCAGCAGCGTACGGGACAGGGGAGCCCCTTCACCCCTCCACTTT	CASSVRDRGAPSPLHF
TRBV20-1	NA	NA	TRBJ1-1	TGCAGTGCTAGAAGTCCGACAGGACCTGAAGCTTTCTTT	CSARSPTGPEAFF
TRBV4-2	NA	NA	TRBJ2-1	TGTGCCAGCAGCCCACGAGCGGGCAACTACAATGAGCAGTTCTTC	CASSPRAGNYNEQFF
TRBV2	few	TRBD2	TRBJ2-3	TGTGCCAGCAGTGGATCTAGCGGGAGATCAGATACGCAGTATTTT	CASSGSSGRSDTQYF
TRBV28	once	NA	TRBJ2-1	TGTGCCAGCAGTTTGGAAGGCGCCGGGGACTACAATGAGCAGTTCTTC	CASSLEGAGDYNEQFF
TRBV3-1	few	NA	TRBJ2-6	TGTGCCAGCAGCCACAGAGCTGGGGCCAACGTCCTGACTTTC	CASSHRAGANVLTF
TRBV6-2/TRBV6-3	few	NA	TRBJ2-5	TGTGCCAGCACCAACAGCGGGCCCCAAGAGACCCAGTACTTC	CASTNSGPQETQYF
TRBV5-1	few	NA	TRBJ2-7	TGCGCCAGCAGCCCCCCCGGGGACGCCTACGAGCAGTACTTC	CASSPPGDAYEQYF
TRBV4-1	once	NA	TRBJ1-5	TGCGCCAGCAGCCAAGTAGCGCTGAATAGCAATCAGCCCCAGCATTTT	CASSQVALNSNQPQHF